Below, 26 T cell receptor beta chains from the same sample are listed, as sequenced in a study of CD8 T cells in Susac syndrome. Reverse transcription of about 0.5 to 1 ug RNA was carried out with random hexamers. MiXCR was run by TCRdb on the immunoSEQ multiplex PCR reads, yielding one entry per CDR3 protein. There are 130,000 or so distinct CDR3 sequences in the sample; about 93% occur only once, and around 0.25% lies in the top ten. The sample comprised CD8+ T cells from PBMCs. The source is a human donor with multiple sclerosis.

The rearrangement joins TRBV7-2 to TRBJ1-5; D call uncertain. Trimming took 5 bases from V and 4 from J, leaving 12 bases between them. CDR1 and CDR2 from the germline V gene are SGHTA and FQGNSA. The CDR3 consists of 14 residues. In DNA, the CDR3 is TGTGCCAGCAGCAAAGGGCCCGGGAATCAGCCCCAGCATTTT. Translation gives CASSKGPGNQPQHF.

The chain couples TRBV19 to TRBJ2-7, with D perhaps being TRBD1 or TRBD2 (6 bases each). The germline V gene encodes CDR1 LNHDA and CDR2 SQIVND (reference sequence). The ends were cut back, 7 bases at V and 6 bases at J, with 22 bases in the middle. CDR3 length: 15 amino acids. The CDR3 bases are TGTGCCAGTACCCCATCTGGGGGGCGCCTAGGCGAGCAGTACTTC. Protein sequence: CASTPSGGRLGEQYF.

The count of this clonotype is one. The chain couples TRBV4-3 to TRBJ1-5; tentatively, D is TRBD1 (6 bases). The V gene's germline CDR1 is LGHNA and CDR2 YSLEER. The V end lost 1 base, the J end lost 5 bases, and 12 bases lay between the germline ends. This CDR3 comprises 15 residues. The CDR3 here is CASSQVMAGDQPQHF. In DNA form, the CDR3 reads TGCGCCAGCAGCCAAGTCATGGCAGGGGATCAGCCCCAGCATTTT.

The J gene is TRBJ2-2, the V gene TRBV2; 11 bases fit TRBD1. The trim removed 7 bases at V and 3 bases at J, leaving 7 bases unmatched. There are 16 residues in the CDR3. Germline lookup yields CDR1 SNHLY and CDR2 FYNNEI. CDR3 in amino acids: CASIRTGGEDTGELFF. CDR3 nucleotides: TGTGCCAGCATCCGGACAGGGGGCGAGGACACCGGGGAGCTGTTTTTT.

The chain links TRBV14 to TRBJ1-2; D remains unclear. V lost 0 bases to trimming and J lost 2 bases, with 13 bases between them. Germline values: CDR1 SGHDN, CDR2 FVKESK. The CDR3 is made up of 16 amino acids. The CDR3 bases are TGTGCCAGCAGCCAAGATCTGGCAGCCCCCAACTATGGCTACACCTTC. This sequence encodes CASSQDLAAPNYGYTF.

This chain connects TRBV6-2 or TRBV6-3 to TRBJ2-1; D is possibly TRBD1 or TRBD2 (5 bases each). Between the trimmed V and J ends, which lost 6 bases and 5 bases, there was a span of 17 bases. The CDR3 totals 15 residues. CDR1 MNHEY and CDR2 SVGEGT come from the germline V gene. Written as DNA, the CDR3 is TGTGCCAGCAGAGATACCGGGACCGACAACAATGAGCAGTTCTTC. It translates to CASRDTGTDNNEQFF.

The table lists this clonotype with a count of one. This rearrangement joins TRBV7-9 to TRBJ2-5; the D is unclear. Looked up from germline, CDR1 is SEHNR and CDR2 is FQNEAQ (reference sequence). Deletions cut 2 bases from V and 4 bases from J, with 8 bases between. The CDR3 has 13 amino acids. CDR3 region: CASSLPVVETQYF. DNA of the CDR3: TGTGCCAGCAGCTTACCCGTGGTAGAGACCCAGTACTTC.

CDR3 protein: CASRTGSGFDIQYF. CDR3 bases: TGTGCCAGCAGAACAGGAAGCGGTTTTGACATTCAGTACTTC. The chain joins TRBV12-3 or TRBV12-4 to TRBJ2-4, with D possibly being TRBD1 or TRBD2 (5 bases each). V dropped 6 bases and J dropped 8 bases, with 17 bases sitting between them. The CDR3 is made up of 14 amino acids.

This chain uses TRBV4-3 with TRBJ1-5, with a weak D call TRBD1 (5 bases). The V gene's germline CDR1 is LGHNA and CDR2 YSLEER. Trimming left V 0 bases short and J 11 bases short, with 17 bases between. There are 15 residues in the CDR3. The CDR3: CASSQDWQGSSSQHF. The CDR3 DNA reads TGCGCCAGCAGCCAAGATTGGCAGGGATCGTCGTCCCAGCATTTT.

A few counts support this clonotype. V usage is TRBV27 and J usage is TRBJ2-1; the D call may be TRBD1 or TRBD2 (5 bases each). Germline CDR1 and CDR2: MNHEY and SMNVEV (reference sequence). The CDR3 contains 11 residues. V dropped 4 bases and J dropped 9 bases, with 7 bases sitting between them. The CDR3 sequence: CASSYGTEQFF. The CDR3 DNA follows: TGTGCCAGCAGTTATGGGACTGAGCAGTTCTTC.

The CDR3 sequence: CAGSLWRRTEAFF. The CDR3 region has the DNA TGTGCCGGATCCTTGTGGAGGCGGACTGAAGCTTTCTTT. V is TRBV2 and J is TRBJ1-1, with D hard to call. Trimming took 11 bases from V and 5 from J, leaving 18 bases between them. The CDR3 has 13 residues. Germline loops: CDR1 SNHLY, CDR2 FYNNEI.

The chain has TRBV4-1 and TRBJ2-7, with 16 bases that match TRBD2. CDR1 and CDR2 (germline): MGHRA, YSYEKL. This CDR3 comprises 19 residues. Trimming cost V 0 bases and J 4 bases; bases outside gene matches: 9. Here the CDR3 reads CASSQEGLAGGSAIYEQYF. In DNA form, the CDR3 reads TGCGCCAGCAGCCAAGAGGGACTAGCGGGAGGGTCAGCCATATACGAGCAGTACTTC.

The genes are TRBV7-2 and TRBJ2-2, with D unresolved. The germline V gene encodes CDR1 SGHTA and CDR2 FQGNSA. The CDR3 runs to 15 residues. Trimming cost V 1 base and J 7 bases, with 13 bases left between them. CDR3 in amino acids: CASSLEFTRFGELFF. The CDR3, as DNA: TGTGCCAGCAGCTTAGAATTTACGCGTTTCGGGGAGCTGTTTTTT.

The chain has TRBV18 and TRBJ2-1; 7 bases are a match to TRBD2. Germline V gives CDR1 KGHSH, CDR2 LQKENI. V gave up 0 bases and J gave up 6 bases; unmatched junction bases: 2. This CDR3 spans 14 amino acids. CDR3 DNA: TGTGCCAGCTCACCACCGGGGGGGGTCAATGAGCAGTTCTTC. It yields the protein CASSPPGGVNEQFF.

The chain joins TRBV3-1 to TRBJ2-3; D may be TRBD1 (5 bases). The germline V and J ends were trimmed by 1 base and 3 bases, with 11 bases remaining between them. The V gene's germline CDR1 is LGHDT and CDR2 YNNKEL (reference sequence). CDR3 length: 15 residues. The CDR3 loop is CASSQVPGWTDTQYF. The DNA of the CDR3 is TGTGCCAGCAGCCAAGTCCCAGGGTGGACAGATACGCAGTATTTT.

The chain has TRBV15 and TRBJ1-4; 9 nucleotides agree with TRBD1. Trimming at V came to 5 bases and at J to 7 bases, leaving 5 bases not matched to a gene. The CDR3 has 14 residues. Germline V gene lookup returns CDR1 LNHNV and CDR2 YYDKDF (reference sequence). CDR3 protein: CATSQGQGREKLFF. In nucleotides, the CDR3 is TGTGCCACCAGCCAGGGACAGGGTCGTGAAAAACTGTTTTTT.

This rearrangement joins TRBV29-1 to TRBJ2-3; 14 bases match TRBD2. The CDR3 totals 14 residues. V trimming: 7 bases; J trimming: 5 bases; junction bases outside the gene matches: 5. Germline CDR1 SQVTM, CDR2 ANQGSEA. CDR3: CSAPGTSGGDTQYF. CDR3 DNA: TGCAGCGCCCCCGGGACTAGCGGGGGAGATACGCAGTATTTT.

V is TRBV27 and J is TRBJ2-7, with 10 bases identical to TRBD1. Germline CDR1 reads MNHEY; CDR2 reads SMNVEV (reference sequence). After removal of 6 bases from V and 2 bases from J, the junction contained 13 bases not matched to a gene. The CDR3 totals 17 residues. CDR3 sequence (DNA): TGTGCCAGCAGCCCATTTGGGTCCGGGACAGGGGCCTACGAGCAGTACTTC. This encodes CASSPFGSGTGAYEQYF.

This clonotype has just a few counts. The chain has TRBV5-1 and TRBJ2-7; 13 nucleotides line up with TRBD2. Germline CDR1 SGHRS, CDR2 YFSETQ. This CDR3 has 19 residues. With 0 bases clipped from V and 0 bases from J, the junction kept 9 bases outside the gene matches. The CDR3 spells CASSLEESLAGGPSYEQYF. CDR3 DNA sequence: TGCGCCAGCAGCTTGGAAGAGTCACTAGCGGGAGGGCCCTCCTACGAGCAGTACTTC.

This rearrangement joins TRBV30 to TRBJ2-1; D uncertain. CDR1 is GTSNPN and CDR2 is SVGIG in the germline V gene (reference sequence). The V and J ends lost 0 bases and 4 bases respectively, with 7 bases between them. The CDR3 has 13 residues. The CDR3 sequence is CAWSVWRYNEQFF. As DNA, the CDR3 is TGTGCCTGGAGTGTATGGCGGTACAATGAGCAGTTCTTC.

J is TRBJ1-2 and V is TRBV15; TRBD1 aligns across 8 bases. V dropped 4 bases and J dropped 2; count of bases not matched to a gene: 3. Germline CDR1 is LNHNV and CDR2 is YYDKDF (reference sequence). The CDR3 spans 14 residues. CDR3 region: CATSTGQENYGYTF. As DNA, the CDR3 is TGTGCCACCAGCACGGGACAGGAGAACTATGGCTACACCTTC.

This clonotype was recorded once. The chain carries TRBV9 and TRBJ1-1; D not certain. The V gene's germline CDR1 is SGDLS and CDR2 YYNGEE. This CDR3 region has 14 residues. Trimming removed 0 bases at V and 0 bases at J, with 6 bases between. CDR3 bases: TGTGCCAGCAGCGTAGGGTGGATGAACACTGAAGCTTTCTTT. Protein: CASSVGWMNTEAFF.

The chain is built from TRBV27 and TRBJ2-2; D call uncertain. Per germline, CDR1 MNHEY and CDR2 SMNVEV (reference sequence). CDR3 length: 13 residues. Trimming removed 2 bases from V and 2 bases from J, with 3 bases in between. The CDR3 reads CASSLRNTGELFF. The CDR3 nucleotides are TGTGCCAGCAGTTTACGTAACACCGGGGAGCTGTTTTTT.

The chain's CDR3 is CSARDRGGVTGNTIYF. The DNA of the CDR3 is TGCAGTGCTAGAGATCGCGGAGGGGTAACTGGAAACACCATATATTTT. This chain uses TRBV20-1 with TRBJ1-3, with D perhaps matching TRBD1 (5 bases). The germline gives CDR1 DFQATT, CDR2 SNEGSKA (reference sequence). This CDR3 has 16 amino acids. With 0 bases removed from V and 2 bases from J, the gap between germline ends came to 14 bases.

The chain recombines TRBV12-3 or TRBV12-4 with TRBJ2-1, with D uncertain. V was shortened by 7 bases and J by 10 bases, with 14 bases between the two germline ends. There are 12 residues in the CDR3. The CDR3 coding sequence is TGTGCCAGCACCCTACGGTTTGGGGAGCAGTTCTTC. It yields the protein CASTLRFGEQFF.

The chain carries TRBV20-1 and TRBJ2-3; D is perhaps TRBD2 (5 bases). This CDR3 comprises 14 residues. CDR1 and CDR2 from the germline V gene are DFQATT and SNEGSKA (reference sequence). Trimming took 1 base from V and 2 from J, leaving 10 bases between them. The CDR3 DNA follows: TGCAGTGCTAGAGGAAGCGGATTCACAGATACGCAGTATTTT. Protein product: CSARGSGFTDTQYF.